The rows below give T cell receptor beta chains drawn from one sample of a study of cytomegalovirus exposure and HLA in healthy donors. Here immunoSEQ multiplex PCR was the method, and the copy in TCRdb shows in-frame clones only, minus some. The data show roughly 130,000 clones, roughly 70% seen once. Specimen: PBMCs. These receptor sequences come from a woman aged 35 to 49 in good health and CMV-seropositive. Both conserved end residues are part of each CDR3. A D gene is named only where the DNA matches it firmly. Size is omitted from some rows. Given values are once, few, many or a class for expanded clones.

J gene: TRBJ2-2; V gene: TRBV2; CDR3 length: 12; D gene: TRBD2; clone size: NA; CDR3 protein: CARGGMAGELFF; CDR3 DNA: TGTGCGCGGGGGGGTATGGCCGGGGAGCTGTTTTTT
J gene: TRBJ1-1; V gene: TRBV6-5; CDR3 length: 14; D gene: TRBD1; clone size: once; CDR3 protein: CASRVDRGNTEAFF; CDR3 DNA: TGTGCCAGCAGGGTCGACAGGGGGAACACTGAAGCTTTCTTT
J gene: TRBJ1-3; V gene: TRBV5-1; CDR3 length: 14; D gene: NA; clone size: many; CDR3 protein: CASSLPSSGNTIYF; CDR3 DNA: TGCGCCAGCAGCTTGCCGAGCTCTGGAAACACCATATATTTT
J gene: TRBJ1-6; V gene: TRBV10-3; CDR3 length: 14; D gene: NA; clone size: few; CDR3 protein: CASQGSSYNSPLHF; CDR3 DNA: TGTGCCTCCCAGGGGAGCTCCTATAATTCACCCCTCCACTTT
J gene: TRBJ1-2; V gene: TRBV5-1; CDR3 length: 13; D gene: NA; clone size: NA; CDR3 protein: CASTPTGNYGYTF; CDR3 DNA: TGCGCCAGCACTCCGACGGGGAACTATGGCTACACCTTC
J gene: TRBJ1-1; V gene: TRBV9; CDR3 length: 14; D gene: NA; clone size: NA; CDR3 protein: CASADGQGGTEAFF; CDR3 DNA: TGTGCCAGCGCGGACGGGCAGGGTGGAACTGAAGCTTTCTTT
J gene: TRBJ2-1; V gene: TRBV4-1; CDR3 length: 16; D gene: TRBD2; clone size: NA; CDR3 protein: CASSQLTSGRLYEQFF; CDR3 DNA: TGCGCCAGCAGCCAATTAACTAGCGGGAGGTTGTATGAGCAGTTCTTC
J gene: TRBJ1-2; V gene: TRBV7-2; CDR3 length: 15; D gene: TRBD1; clone size: NA; CDR3 protein: CASNLMTGGNYGYTF; CDR3 DNA: TGTGCCAGCAACTTAATGACAGGGGGCAACTATGGCTACACCTTC
J gene: TRBJ2-1; V gene: TRBV2; CDR3 length: 17; D gene: TRBD2; clone size: NA; CDR3 protein: CASSEGTGTSGNNEQFF; CDR3 DNA: TGTGCCAGCAGTGAAGGGACCGGGACTAGCGGGAACAATGAGCAGTTCTTC
J gene: TRBJ1-6; V gene: TRBV7-2; CDR3 length: 15; D gene: NA; clone size: few; CDR3 protein: CASSLWSDNNSPLHF; CDR3 DNA: TGTGCCAGCAGCTTATGGTCGGACAATAATTCACCCCTCCACTTT
J gene: TRBJ1-1; V gene: TRBV7-2; CDR3 length: 14; D gene: NA; clone size: once; CDR3 protein: CASSPRTRGSGAFF; CDR3 DNA: TGTGCCAGCAGCCCCAGGACGAGAGGAAGCGGGGCTTTCTTT
J gene: TRBJ1-5; V gene: TRBV19; CDR3 length: 16; D gene: TRBD1; clone size: NA; CDR3 protein: CASRPSDRGDYQPQHF; CDR3 DNA: TGTGCCAGTAGACCCAGCGACAGGGGAGATTATCAGCCCCAGCATTTT
J gene: TRBJ1-5; V gene: TRBV7-2; CDR3 length: 13; D gene: NA; clone size: NA; CDR3 protein: CASSGRGGQPQHF; CDR3 DNA: TGTGCCAGCAGCGGGAGGGGGGGACAGCCCCAGCATTTT
J gene: TRBJ1-5; V gene: TRBV28; CDR3 length: 15; D gene: NA; clone size: NA; CDR3 protein: CASSLGAFQYQPQHF; CDR3 DNA: TGTGCCAGCAGTCTGGGGGCCTTCCAATATCAGCCCCAGCATTTT
J gene: TRBJ2-2; V gene: TRBV7-2; CDR3 length: 15; D gene: TRBD2; clone size: NA; CDR3 protein: CASSPGLARPGELFF; CDR3 DNA: TGTGCCAGCAGCCCCGGACTAGCGCGCCCCGGGGAGCTGTTTTTT
J gene: TRBJ1-1; V gene: TRBV6-1; CDR3 length: 13; D gene: TRBD1; clone size: NA; CDR3 protein: CASRRQGNTEAFF; CDR3 DNA: TGTGCCAGCAGGAGACAGGGTAACACTGAAGCTTTCTTT
J gene: TRBJ2-1; V gene: TRBV5-6; CDR3 length: 15; D gene: TRBD2; clone size: NA; CDR3 protein: CASSLGTSSYNEQFF; CDR3 DNA: TGTGCCAGCAGCCTGGGGACTAGCTCCTACAATGAGCAGTTCTTC
J gene: TRBJ2-7; V gene: TRBV6-1; CDR3 length: 15; D gene: TRBD1; clone size: few; CDR3 protein: CASSSPGQGSREQYF; CDR3 DNA: TGTGCCAGCAGTTCTCCGGGACAGGGGTCTCGCGAGCAGTACTTC
J gene: TRBJ2-2; V gene: TRBV9; CDR3 length: 14; D gene: NA; clone size: NA; CDR3 protein: CASSVVGAGGELFF; CDR3 DNA: TGTGCCAGCAGCGTAGTAGGGGCCGGGGGGGAGCTGTTTTTT
J gene: TRBJ1-1; V gene: TRBV29-1; CDR3 length: 13; D gene: NA; clone size: NA; CDR3 protein: CSVEGLMNTEAFF; CDR3 DNA: TGCAGCGTCGAGGGACTGATGAACACTGAAGCTTTCTTT
J gene: TRBJ1-4; V gene: TRBV4-2; CDR3 length: 19; D gene: NA; clone size: NA; CDR3 protein: CASSQDLTTNTATNEKLFF; CDR3 DNA: TGTGCCAGCAGCCAAGATCTCACAACTAATACTGCAACTAATGAAAAACTGTTTTTT
J gene: TRBJ2-3; V gene: TRBV10-3; CDR3 length: 15; D gene: NA; clone size: few; CDR3 protein: CAISGGGWGTDTQYF; CDR3 DNA: TGTGCCATCAGTGGTGGCGGGTGGGGCACAGATACGCAGTATTTT
J gene: TRBJ2-2; V gene: TRBV7-9; CDR3 length: 15; D gene: TRBD2; clone size: NA; CDR3 protein: CASSATSGRSGELFF; CDR3 DNA: TGTGCCAGCAGCGCGACTAGCGGGAGATCTGGGGAGCTGTTTTTT
J gene: TRBJ2-1; V gene: TRBV27; CDR3 length: 15; D gene: NA; clone size: few; CDR3 protein: CASTLSGTRHNEQFF; CDR3 DNA: TGTGCCAGCACCCTATCCGGGACACGACACAATGAGCAGTTCTTC
J gene: TRBJ1-2; V gene: TRBV28; CDR3 length: 15; D gene: NA; clone size: NA; CDR3 protein: CASSLAGGYDYGYTF; CDR3 DNA: TGTGCCAGCAGTTTAGCCGGGGGGTATGACTATGGCTACACCTTC
J gene: TRBJ1-1; V gene: TRBV7-2; CDR3 length: 16; D gene: NA; clone size: NA; CDR3 protein: CASSLGRSFSQRGAFF; CDR3 DNA: TGTGCCAGCAGCCTAGGACGGAGTTTTAGCCAACGGGGAGCTTTCTTT
J gene: TRBJ1-1; V gene: TRBV28; CDR3 length: 14; D gene: NA; clone size: NA; CDR3 protein: CASSFGPAQDEAFF; CDR3 DNA: TGTGCCAGCAGTTTTGGCCCAGCACAGGATGAAGCTTTCTTT
J gene: TRBJ1-1; V gene: TRBV29-1; CDR3 length: 13; D gene: NA; clone size: NA; CDR3 protein: CSVSRVLNTEAFF; CDR3 DNA: TGCAGTGTCAGTCGGGTTCTAAACACTGAAGCTTTCTTT
J gene: TRBJ2-7; V gene: TRBV11-2; CDR3 length: 13; D gene: NA; clone size: once; CDR3 protein: CASSQDYRYEQYF; CDR3 DNA: TGTGCCAGCAGTCAAGACTACCGCTACGAGCAGTACTTC
J gene: TRBJ2-7; V gene: TRBV5-1; CDR3 length: 16; D gene: TRBD1; clone size: NA; CDR3 protein: CASSVSSGGASYEQYF; CDR3 DNA: TGCGCCAGCAGCGTTTCCTCAGGGGGCGCGAGCTACGAGCAGTACTTC
J gene: TRBJ2-1; V gene: TRBV7-9; CDR3 length: 15; D gene: TRBD2; clone size: once; CDR3 protein: CASSLVAGGGNEQFF; CDR3 DNA: TGTGCCAGCAGCTTAGTAGCGGGGGGTGGCAATGAGCAGTTCTTC
J gene: TRBJ2-2; V gene: TRBV19; CDR3 length: 19; D gene: NA; clone size: NA; CDR3 protein: CASSTRQDARTTNTGELFF; CDR3 DNA: TGTGCCAGTAGTACCCGGCAGGACGCCCGGACAACGAACACCGGGGAGCTGTTTTTT
J gene: TRBJ2-7; V gene: TRBV27; CDR3 length: 15; D gene: TRBD2; clone size: NA; CDR3 protein: CASSLNRLASGEQYF; CDR3 DNA: TGTGCCAGCAGTTTAAACCGACTAGCGTCGGGTGAGCAGTACTTC
J gene: TRBJ2-1; V gene: TRBV2; CDR3 length: 15; D gene: TRBD2; clone size: NA; CDR3 protein: CASRLAGGLRNEQFF; CDR3 DNA: TGTGCCAGCAGGCTAGCGGGGGGGCTAAGGAATGAGCAGTTCTTC
J gene: TRBJ2-5; V gene: TRBV18; CDR3 length: 16; D gene: TRBD1; clone size: NA; CDR3 protein: CASSLQGFASQETQYF; CDR3 DNA: TGTGCCAGCTCACTACAGGGGTTCGCATCACAAGAGACCCAGTACTTC
J gene: TRBJ2-1; V gene: TRBV28; CDR3 length: 16; D gene: NA; clone size: few; CDR3 protein: CASSSYRSSSYNEQFF; CDR3 DNA: TGTGCCAGCAGTTCTTACAGGTCCAGCTCCTACAATGAGCAGTTCTTC
J gene: TRBJ2-1; V gene: TRBV2; CDR3 length: 16; D gene: TRBD1; clone size: few; CDR3 protein: CASRRTGKYYYNEQFF; CDR3 DNA: TGTGCCAGCAGGCGGACAGGGAAGTACTACTACAATGAGCAGTTCTTC
J gene: TRBJ2-7; V gene: TRBV6-5; CDR3 length: 14; D gene: TRBD1; clone size: few; CDR3 protein: CASSTPGQSYEQYF; CDR3 DNA: TGTGCCAGCAGTACCCCGGGACAGTCCTACGAGCAGTACTTC
J gene: TRBJ1-5; V gene: TRBV5-6; CDR3 length: 13; D gene: NA; clone size: NA; CDR3 protein: CASSLAYNQPQHF; CDR3 DNA: TGTGCCAGCAGCTTGGCCTATAATCAGCCCCAGCATTTT
J gene: TRBJ2-3; V gene: TRBV7-3; CDR3 length: 15; D gene: NA; clone size: once; CDR3 protein: CASSSGTLSTDTQYF; CDR3 DNA: TGTGCCAGCAGCTCCGGGACTTTAAGCACAGATACGCAGTATTTT
J gene: TRBJ2-5; V gene: TRBV30; CDR3 length: 13; D gene: NA; clone size: NA; CDR3 protein: CAWNAGPIETQYF; CDR3 DNA: TGTGCCTGGAATGCGGGACCAATAGAGACCCAGTACTTC
J gene: TRBJ1-2; V gene: TRBV2; CDR3 length: 13; D gene: NA; clone size: NA; CDR3 protein: CASRGGPSYGYTF; CDR3 DNA: TGTGCCAGCCGGGGAGGCCCCAGCTATGGCTACACCTTC
J gene: TRBJ1-2; V gene: TRBV18; CDR3 length: 13; D gene: NA; clone size: NA; CDR3 protein: CASSPETNYGYTF; CDR3 DNA: TGTGCCAGCTCACCTGAGACTAACTATGGCTACACCTTC
J gene: TRBJ2-1; V gene: TRBV7-2; CDR3 length: 15; D gene: NA; clone size: NA; CDR3 protein: CASSLGGALRNEQFF; CDR3 DNA: TGTGCCAGCAGCTTAGGTGGTGCGTTAAGAAATGAGCAGTTCTTC
J gene: TRBJ2-1; V gene: TRBV6-6; CDR3 length: 13; D gene: NA; clone size: NA; CDR3 protein: CASSRLANNEQFF; CDR3 DNA: TGTGCCAGCAGTCGACTGGCTAACAATGAGCAGTTCTTC
J gene: TRBJ1-4; V gene: TRBV7-9; CDR3 length: 13; D gene: NA; clone size: NA; CDR3 protein: CASSLARGGKLFF; CDR3 DNA: TGTGCCAGCAGCTTAGCGCGGGGTGGAAAACTGTTTTTT
J gene: TRBJ1-1; V gene: TRBV4-2; CDR3 length: 14; D gene: TRBD1; clone size: NA; CDR3 protein: CASSLTGVNTEAFF; CDR3 DNA: TGTGCCAGCAGCCTCACAGGGGTGAACACTGAAGCTTTCTTT
J gene: TRBJ1-5; V gene: TRBV7-9; CDR3 length: 18; D gene: TRBD1; clone size: few; CDR3 protein: CSSSLALQGGKSNQPQHF; CDR3 DNA: TGTTCCAGCAGCTTAGCCCTACAGGGGGGTAAAAGCAATCAGCCCCAGCATTTT
J gene: TRBJ1-2; V gene: TRBV28; CDR3 length: 14; D gene: TRBD1; clone size: once; CDR3 protein: CASRSYLTGDGYTF; CDR3 DNA: TGTGCCAGCAGATCCTACCTGACAGGGGATGGCTACACCTTC
J gene: TRBJ1-4; V gene: TRBV28; CDR3 length: 16; D gene: NA; clone size: NA; CDR3 protein: CASTPQGKTTNEKLFF; CDR3 DNA: TGTGCCAGCACCCCCCAGGGGAAGACAACTAATGAAAAACTGTTTTTT
J gene: TRBJ2-1; V gene: TRBV5-1; CDR3 length: 17; D gene: TRBD2; clone size: NA; CDR3 protein: CASSWGGTSGGAAEQFF; CDR3 DNA: TGCGCCAGCAGCTGGGGCGGGACTAGCGGGGGGGCCGCTGAGCAGTTCTTC
J gene: TRBJ2-2; V gene: TRBV5-4; CDR3 length: 17; D gene: NA; clone size: NA; CDR3 protein: CASSLVGGGAVPGELFF; CDR3 DNA: TGTGCCAGCAGCTTGGTTGGAGGGGGCGCTGTCCCCGGGGAGCTGTTTTTT
J gene: TRBJ2-7; V gene: TRBV11-2; CDR3 length: 19; D gene: TRBD2; clone size: NA; CDR3 protein: CASSLVLWSSGAPGYEQYF; CDR3 DNA: TGTGCCAGCAGCTTAGTTTTATGGTCTAGCGGGGCCCCGGGGTACGAGCAGTACTTC
J gene: TRBJ2-5; V gene: TRBV4-3; CDR3 length: 15; D gene: TRBD2; clone size: NA; CDR3 protein: CASSQDRLRGETQYF; CDR3 DNA: TGCGCCAGCAGCCAAGATCGCTTGCGGGGGGAGACCCAGTACTTC
J gene: TRBJ2-1; V gene: TRBV9; CDR3 length: 15; D gene: NA; clone size: NA; CDR3 protein: CASSGAGRPDDEQFF; CDR3 DNA: TGTGCCAGCAGCGGTGCGGGCCGACCCGATGATGAGCAGTTCTTC
J gene: TRBJ1-2; V gene: TRBV2; CDR3 length: 16; D gene: NA; clone size: NA; CDR3 protein: CASSEQGHPSNYGYTF; CDR3 DNA: TGTGCCAGCAGTGAACAGGGGCACCCTTCTAACTATGGCTACACCTTC